This TCR beta chain was profiled in a study of shared clonotypes between healthy human individuals. A word on this clone: The antigen is not known.

Only in-frame clones appear in the TCRdb table, and some are missing; sequencing was by immunoSEQ multiplex PCR. The repertoire has about 1.5 million clones, around 97% of them found once; the top ten carry approximately 1.1%. General study results and limits: It was the non-shared clonotypes that had lower generation probabilities than clonotypes shared by all four donors.

Germline V lookup: CDR1 SGHNT, CDR2 YYREEE (reference sequence). The CDR3 extends over 13 amino acids. Trimming removed 1 base from V and 5 bases from J; junction bases left unmatched: 2. The receptor comes from a man aged 25 to 40 in good health. Sequenced: naive CD4+ T cells sorted from blood. The sample's subset: CD45RA+ positively selected. This chain connects TRBV5-4 to TRBJ1-2; 7 bases fit TRBD1. The CDR3 DNA sequence: TGTGCCAGCAGCTTGAAGGGGGCATATGGCTACACCTTC. This translates into CASSLKGAYGYTF.